The TCR beta chain described here comes from a study of beta chain features in type 1 diabetes. V lost 2 bases and J 6 bases, leaving 7 bases between the germline ends. CDR1 is PRHDT and CDR2 is FYEKMQ in the germline V gene (reference sequence). The CDR3 covers 12 residues. The entirety of the isolated RNA underwent reverse transcription, so expressed TCRB transcripts were sequenced. This table comes from immunoSEQ multiplex PCR, and its TCRdb copy is limited to in-frame clones, with some not included. The table includes more than 150,000 clones, approximately 9.1% detected once. Note on this clone: This CDR3 is also generated by other DNA sequences in the sample.

The sequencing input was central memory CD4+ T cells from blood. The chain is built from TRBV13 and TRBJ1-1, with D perhaps matching TRBD1 (5 bases). The sequence was collected from a woman aged 18-29 years in good health. CDR3 sequence: CASSLSGAEAFF. In nucleotides, the CDR3 is TGTGCCAGCAGCTTATCGGGGGCTGAAGCTTTCTTT.